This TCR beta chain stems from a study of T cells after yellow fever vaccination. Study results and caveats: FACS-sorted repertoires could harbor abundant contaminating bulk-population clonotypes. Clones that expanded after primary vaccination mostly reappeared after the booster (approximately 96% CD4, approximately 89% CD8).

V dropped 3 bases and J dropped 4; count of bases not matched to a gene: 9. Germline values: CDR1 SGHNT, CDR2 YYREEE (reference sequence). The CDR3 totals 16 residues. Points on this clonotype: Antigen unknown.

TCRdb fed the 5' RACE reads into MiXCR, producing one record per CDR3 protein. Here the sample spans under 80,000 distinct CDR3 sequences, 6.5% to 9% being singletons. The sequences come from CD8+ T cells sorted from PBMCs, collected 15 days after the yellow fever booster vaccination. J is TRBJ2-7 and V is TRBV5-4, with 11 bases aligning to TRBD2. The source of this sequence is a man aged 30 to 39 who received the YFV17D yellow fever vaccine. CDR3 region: CASSSGLAGEGYEQYF. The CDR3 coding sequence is TGTGCCAGCAGCTCCGGACTAGCGGGCGAGGGATACGAGCAGTACTTC.